The 29 T cell receptor beta chains below were found in one sample sequenced in a study of Ad26.COV2.S vaccination and SARS-CoV-2 variants. Treatment reported: approximately 18 received Ad26.COV2.S at low or high dose, single or two shots; about 5 received placebo; per-sample allocation not given. It was on day 63 after the first vaccine or placebo injection that samples were taken. Generated by immunoSEQ multiplex PCR, the TCRdb table keeps only in-frame clones and is missing some. This table holds roughly 380,000 clones, roughly 88% found once. The sequenced sample was peripheral blood, obtained in a trial of Ad26.COV2.S vaccine versus placebo. The receptors stem from a person aged 18-60 years who received the Ad26.COV2.S COVID-19 vaccine or a placebo.

The V call is TRBV25-1, the J call TRBJ2-2; D unresolved. Deletions cut 4 bases from V and 3 bases from J, with 9 bases between. The V gene's germline CDR1 is MGHDK and CDR2 SYGVNS. The CDR3 totals 14 residues. CDR3 amino acids: CASSAPQHTGELFF. In DNA form, the CDR3 reads TGTGCCAGCAGTGCTCCACAGCACACCGGGGAGCTGTTTTTT.

This clone occurred once. This chain connects TRBV24-1 to TRBJ2-7; 11 bases are a match to TRBD1. V shed 6 bases, J shed 5 bases, and the junction held 2 bases outside the gene matches. The CDR3 has 13 residues. Germline CDR1 and CDR2: KGHDR and SFDVKD. DNA for the CDR3: TGTGCCACCAGTCGGACAGGGGGCGACGAGCAGTACTTC. Translated, it gives CATSRTGGDEQYF.

A few counts support this clone. V usage is TRBV11-2 and J usage is TRBJ1-2; 8 positions match TRBD1. Germline V lookup: CDR1 SGHAT, CDR2 FQNNGV. J gave up 7 bases and V 2 bases, and 6 bases lay outside the gene matches. The CDR3 length is 14 residues. The CDR3 reads CASSLYQGAIGYTF. CDR3 coding DNA: TGTGCCAGCAGCTTATATCAGGGGGCGATTGGCTACACCTTC. Full variable domain (missing parts from reference TRBV11-2 and TRBJ1-2): EAGVAQSPRYKIIEKRQSVAFWCNPISGHATLYWYQQILGQGPKLLIQFQNNGVVDDSQLPKDRFSAERLKGVDSTLKIQPAKLEDSAVYLCASSLYQGAIGYTFGSGTRLTVV.

The chain uses TRBV18 and TRBJ2-7, with unresolved D. Trimming removed 2 bases from V and 3 bases from J, with 8 bases in between. Germline loops: CDR1 KGHSH, CDR2 LQKENI. The CDR3 covers 13 residues. The CDR3 DNA is TGTGCCAGCTCACCATCAGGCCACTACGAGCAGTACTTC. It codes for CASSPSGHYEQYF.

This chain links TRBV10-1 with TRBJ2-2; TRBD2 matches at 12 bases. The germline V gene encodes CDR1 WNHNN and CDR2 SYGVQD (reference sequence). V was pared by 8 bases and J by 2 bases, with 3 bases of the junction left unmatched. The CDR3 length is 15 residues. CDR3 region: CASPGLAGNTGELFF. In DNA, the CDR3 is TGCGCCAGCCCTGGACTAGCGGGAAACACCGGGGAGCTGTTTTTT.

The chain couples TRBV29-1 to TRBJ2-3, with 8 bases lining up with TRBD2. Germline CDR1 is SQVTM and CDR2 is ANQGSEA. The CDR3 runs to 16 residues. Trimming cost V 0 bases and J 2 bases; bases outside gene matches: 7. CDR3 nucleotides: TGCAGCGTTGAAGAGGGACGGGGGGGATCCACAGATACGCAGTATTTT. Protein: CSVEEGRGGSTDTQYF.

Comment on this clone: This may arise from a read error, as a much more abundant clone is one base away. The rearrangement joins TRBV9 to TRBJ2-2, with D perhaps TRBD2 (5 bases). Germline assignment: CDR1 SGDLS and CDR2 YYNGEE. V lost 0 bases and J 5 bases, leaving 17 bases between the germline ends. This CDR3 comprises 17 residues. The CDR3 sequence: CASSVALTEGRTGELFF. The CDR3 nucleotides are TGTGCCAGCAGCGTAGCGCTCACAGAGGGCAGGACCGGGGAGCTGTTTTTT.

This chain links TRBV6-5 with TRBJ2-1; 7 bases align to TRBD1. Per germline, CDR1 MNHEY and CDR2 SVGAGI. V lost 5 bases to trimming and J lost 8 bases; unmatched junction nucleotides: 9. CDR3 length equals 14 residues. The CDR3 loop reads CASSRVTGADEQFF. The CDR3 DNA sequence: TGTGCCAGCAGTCGCGTCACAGGGGCGGATGAGCAGTTCTTC.

The V call is TRBV6-2 or TRBV6-3, the J call TRBJ1-5, with no clear D. Looked up from germline, CDR1 is MNHEY and CDR2 is SVGEGT. The CDR3 consists of 14 residues. V was cut by 0 bases and J by 13 bases, with 16 bases left in between. CDR3 in DNA: TGTGCCAGCAGTTACTCGAGTGGGCTCGCGGTACAGCATTTT. Amino acids: CASSYSSGLAVQHF.

The CDR3 loop is CASRRSKDQPQHF. The DNA of the CDR3 is TGTGCCAGCAGGCGATCAAAGGATCAGCCCCAGCATTTT. This chain links TRBV12-3 or TRBV12-4 with TRBJ1-5, with no clear D. Trimming pared 6 bases from V and 5 bases from J, leaving 11 bases between. The CDR3 is made up of 13 amino acids.

Regarding this clone: The sample carries other DNA sequences with the same CDR3. The chain is built from TRBV3-1 (or the pseudogene TRBV3-2) and TRBJ2-7; D is ambiguous. This CDR3 contains 12 residues. CDR1 LGHDT and CDR2 YNNKEL come from the germline V gene (reference sequence). V was pared by 1 base and J by 4 bases, with 5 bases between. In DNA, the CDR3 is TGTGCCAGCAGCCAAGGCCCGTACGAGCAGTACTTC. Translation gives CASSQGPYEQYF.

This chain's CDR3 is CASSPIENIQYF. DNA of the CDR3: TGTGCCAGCAGCCCCATCGAGAACATTCAGTACTTC. This chain links TRBV6-5 with TRBJ2-4; D gene ambiguous. The CDR3 sequence is 12 residues long. The germline V gene encodes CDR1 MNHEY and CDR2 SVGAGI. Deletions cut 6 bases from V and 7 bases from J, with 10 bases between.

V and J are TRBV5-5 and TRBJ1-5, with 10 positions matching TRBD1. V gave up 0 bases and J gave up 7 bases; unmatched junction bases: 7. The CDR3 length is 16 residues. Germline V gene sequence: CDR1 SGHKS, CDR2 YYEKEE (reference sequence). CDR3 coding DNA: TGTGCCAGCAGCTTGGCTCCGGGGACAGGGGAGCAGCCCCAGCATTTT. Translating it yields CASSLAPGTGEQPQHF.

V gene TRBV11-1 combines with J gene TRBJ2-5; no clear D. The CDR3 sequence is 14 residues long. V lost 3 bases, J lost 5 bases, and 13 bases lay in between. From germline, CDR1 is SGHAT and CDR2 FQDESV (reference sequence). The CDR3 bases are TGTGCCAGCAGCTTTCCTCAGCAGAGGGAGACCCAGTACTTC. Encoded protein: CASSFPQQRETQYF.

V and J are TRBV9 and TRBJ1-2; unclear D gene. The CDR3 loop spans 14 amino acids. Germline V gene data show CDR1 as SGDLS and CDR2 as YYNGEE. V lost 6 bases and J 0 bases, leaving 12 bases between the germline ends. The chain's CDR3 is CASTGGKTNYGYTF. Here the CDR3 DNA reads TGTGCCAGCACCGGCGGGAAAACTAACTATGGCTACACCTTC.

The J gene is TRBJ2-5, the V gene TRBV10-3; 9 bases align to TRBD1. Germline CDR1 ENHRY, CDR2 SYGVKD. The CDR3 covers 15 residues. V was clipped by 3 bases and J by 10 bases; unmatched bases: 12. CDR3 region: CAISEKGTGPKDQYF. CDR3 in DNA: TGTGCCATCAGTGAAAAAGGGACAGGGCCTAAGGACCAGTACTTC.

The chain joins TRBV4-1 to TRBJ2-1; 9 bases line up with TRBD1. With 3 bases clipped from V and 3 bases from J, the junction kept 3 bases outside the gene matches. Germline V gene sequence: CDR1 MGHRA, CDR2 YSYEKL. This CDR3 spans 15 amino acids. The CDR3 is CASSQGQGNYNEQFF. The CDR3 DNA is TGCGCCAGCAGCCAGGGACAGGGAAACTACAATGAGCAGTTCTTC.

This clone occurred a few times. The chain has TRBV30 and TRBJ2-6; 9 nucleotides match TRBD1. J was trimmed by 4 bases and V by 8 bases; bases with no gene match: 15. CDR3 length: 17 residues. Looked up from germline, CDR1 is GTSNPN and CDR2 is SVGIG (reference sequence). In DNA form, the CDR3 reads TGTGCCAGCCGCCGGGACAGGGCCTTTCGCGGGGCCAACGTCCTGACTTTC. Translation: CASRRDRAFRGANVLTF.

This chain joins TRBV7-2 and TRBJ2-3; perhaps TRBD1 as D (6 bases). The CDR3 has 14 residues. CDR1 SGHTA and CDR2 FQGNSA come from the germline V gene. The V and J ends lost 3 bases and 5 bases respectively, with 12 bases between them. The CDR3 DNA reads TGTGCCAGCAGCTTCGCCTACAGGGAAGATACGCAGTATTTT. It yields the protein CASSFAYREDTQYF. Supplemented by reference TRBV7-2 and TRBJ2-3, the full variable domain reads GAGVSQSPSNKVTEKGKDVELRCDPISGHTALYWYRQSLGQGLEFLIYFQGNSAPDKSGLPSDRFSAERTGGSVSTLTIQRTQQEDSAVYLCASSFAYREDTQYFGPGTRLTVL.

The V and J genes are TRBV6-6 and TRBJ2-2; perhaps TRBD1 as D (5 bases). The CDR3 has 15 amino acids. Germline lookup yields CDR1 MNHNY and CDR2 SVGAGI (reference sequence). Between the trimmed V and J ends, which lost 0 bases and 6 bases, there was a span of 11 bases. This chain's CDR3 is CASSYSGRSAGELFF. The DNA of the CDR3 is TGTGCCAGCAGTTACTCGGGGCGGTCGGCCGGGGAGCTGTTTTTT.

The chain recombines TRBV4-3 with TRBJ2-1; D is ambiguous. Germline CDR1 is LGHNA and CDR2 is YSLEER. The CDR3 covers 13 residues. The ends were cut back, 8 bases at V and 0 bases at J, with 8 bases in the middle. Here the CDR3 reads CASSTSSYNEQFF. As DNA, the CDR3 is TGCGCCAGCTCCACGAGCTCCTACAATGAGCAGTTCTTC.

This clone occurred once. The CDR3 nucleotides read TGTGCCAGCAGGGACAGGGGCTGGAAGCAGTACTTC. Encoded protein: CASRDRGWKQYF. The J gene is TRBJ2-7, the V gene TRBV27; the match to TRBD1 covers 9 bases. Trimming removed 6 bases from V and 8 bases from J; junction bases left unmatched: 5. The CDR3 loop spans 12 amino acids. Germline values: CDR1 MNHEY, CDR2 SMNVEV (reference sequence).

The chain carries TRBV7-9 and TRBJ2-5, with D perhaps TRBD1 (6 bases). The CDR3 consists of 12 residues. Per the germline V gene, CDR1 is SEHNR and CDR2 is FQNEAQ (reference sequence). V was cut by 11 bases and J by 8 bases, with 18 bases left in between. CDR3 loop: CASQGLGGTQYF. The CDR3 DNA sequence: TGTGCCTCCCAGGGCCTAGGGGGAACCCAGTACTTC.

The chain employs TRBV5-4 and TRBJ2-1; perhaps D is TRBD1 or TRBD2 (5 bases each). This CDR3 has 16 amino acids. CDR1 SGHNT and CDR2 YYREEE come from the germline V gene (reference sequence). The ends were cut back, 0 bases at V and 2 bases at J, with 12 bases in the middle. CDR3 coding DNA: TGTGCCAGCAGCTTGGATGGGGGAACCACCTACAATGAGCAGTTCTTC. It encodes CASSLDGGTTYNEQFF.

The rearrangement uses TRBV5-1 and TRBJ1-1, with 9 bases that match TRBD1. CDR3 size: 18 residues. Germline V gives CDR1 SGHRS, CDR2 YFSETQ. V lost 4 bases to trimming and J lost 0 bases; unmatched junction nucleotides: 13. CDR3 coding DNA: TGCGCCAGCAGCCTAAACTCGGGACAGGGAGACATGAACACTGAAGCTTTCTTT. Encoded protein: CASSLNSGQGDMNTEAFF.

The chain employs TRBV3-1 (or the pseudogene TRBV3-2) and TRBJ1-3; D is uncertain. The CDR3 length is 15 residues. CDR1 is LGHDT, CDR2 YNNKEL, per germline (reference sequence). Trimming stripped 8 bases from V and 1 base from J, with 15 bases between. The CDR3 loop is CASGPLGRSGNTIYF. The DNA of the CDR3 is TGTGCCAGCGGGCCGTTGGGGAGGTCTGGAAACACCATATATTTT.

This chain joins TRBV6-5 and TRBJ2-7; 8 nucleotides match TRBD1. J was trimmed by 7 bases and V by 10 bases; bases with no gene match: 15. Germline V CDR1 and CDR2: MNHEY, SVGAGI. The CDR3 contains 14 residues. This CDR3 is CATQSTGGPREQYF. The CDR3 DNA sequence: TGTGCCACCCAGTCCACAGGGGGACCGAGGGAGCAGTACTTC.

The chain has TRBV27 and TRBJ1-1, with 10 nucleotides matching TRBD1. V shed 4 bases, J shed 6 bases, and the junction held 5 bases outside the gene matches. Per germline, CDR1 MNHEY and CDR2 SMNVEV (reference sequence). This CDR3 is built from 14 residues. CDR3 region: CASSWDRGISEAFF. As DNA, the CDR3 is TGTGCCAGCAGTTGGGACAGGGGAATATCTGAAGCTTTCTTT.

V gene TRBV11-2 combines with J gene TRBJ2-3; 9 positions agree with TRBD2. The length of the CDR3 is 16 residues. With V trimmed by 1 base and J by 6 bases, 8 bases remained unmatched. Germline CDR1 reads SGHAT; CDR2 reads FQNNGV. The CDR3 DNA is TGTGCCAGCAGCTTAGTTGGCGGGGGGGCCTGGGATACGCAGTATTTT. Translating gives CASSLVGGGAWDTQYF.